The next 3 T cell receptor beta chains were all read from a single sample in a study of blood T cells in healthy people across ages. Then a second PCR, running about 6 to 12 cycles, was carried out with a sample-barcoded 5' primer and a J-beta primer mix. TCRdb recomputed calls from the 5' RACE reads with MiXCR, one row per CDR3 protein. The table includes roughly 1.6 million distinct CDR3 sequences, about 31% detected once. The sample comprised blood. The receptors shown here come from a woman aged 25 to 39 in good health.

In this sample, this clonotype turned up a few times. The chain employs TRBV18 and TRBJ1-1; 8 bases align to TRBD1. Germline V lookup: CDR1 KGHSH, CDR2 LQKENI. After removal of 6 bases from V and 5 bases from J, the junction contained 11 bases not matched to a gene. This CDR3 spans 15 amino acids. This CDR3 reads CASSQHPTGGTEAFF. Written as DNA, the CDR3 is TGTGCCAGCTCTCAACACCCCACAGGGGGAACTGAAGCTTTCTTT.

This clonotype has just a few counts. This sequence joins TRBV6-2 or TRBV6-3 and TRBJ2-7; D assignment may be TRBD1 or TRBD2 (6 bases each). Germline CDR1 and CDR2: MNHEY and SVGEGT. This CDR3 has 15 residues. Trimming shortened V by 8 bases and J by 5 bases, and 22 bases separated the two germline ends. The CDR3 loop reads CASGVGGLELDEQYF. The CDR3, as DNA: TGTGCCAGCGGGGTTGGGGGGCTAGAACTGGACGAGCAGTACTTC.

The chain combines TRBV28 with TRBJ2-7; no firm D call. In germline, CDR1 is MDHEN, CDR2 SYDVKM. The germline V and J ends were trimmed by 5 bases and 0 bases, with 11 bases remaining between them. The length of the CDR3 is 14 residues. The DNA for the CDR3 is TGTGCCAGCAGTACCCACAGTTACTCCTACGAGCAGTACTTC. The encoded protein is CASSTHSYSYEQYF. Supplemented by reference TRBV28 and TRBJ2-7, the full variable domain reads DVKVTQSSRYLVKRTGEKVFLECVQDMDHENMFWYRQDPGLGLRLIYFSYDVKMKEKGDIPEGYSVSREKKERFSLILESASTNQTSMYLCASSTHSYSYEQYFGPGTRLTVT.